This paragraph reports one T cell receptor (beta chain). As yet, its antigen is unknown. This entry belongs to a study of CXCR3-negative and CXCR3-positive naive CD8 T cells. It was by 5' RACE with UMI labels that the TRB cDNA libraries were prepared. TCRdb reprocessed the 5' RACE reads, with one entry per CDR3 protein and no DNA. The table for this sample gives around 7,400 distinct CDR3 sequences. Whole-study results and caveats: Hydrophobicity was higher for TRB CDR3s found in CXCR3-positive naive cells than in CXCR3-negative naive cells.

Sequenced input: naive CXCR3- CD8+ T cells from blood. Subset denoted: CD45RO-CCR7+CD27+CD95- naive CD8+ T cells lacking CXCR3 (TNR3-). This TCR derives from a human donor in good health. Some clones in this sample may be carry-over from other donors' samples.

The chain's CDR3 is CASSLATSNEQFF. The gene calls are TRBV7-7 and TRBJ2-1. This CDR3 has 13 residues. Germline values: CDR1 SSHAT, CDR2 FNYEAQ (reference sequence).